The rows below give T cell receptor beta chains drawn from one sample of a study of T-cell memory formation after mild COVID-19. TCRdb fed the 5' RACE reads into MiXCR, producing one record per CDR3 protein. The table lists roughly 580,000 distinct CDR3 sequences, 15% to 20% of them singletons, with approximately 12% in the top ten. Input material: PBMCs or a T cell subset sorted from them (not recorded which). These receptors came from an adult woman who had mild COVID-19 (a few samples of this study predate the infection). Cell type and time point are not known. CDR3s include the opening cysteine and the closing phenylalanine or tryptophan. Fields, in order: CDR3 length, J gene, clone size, D gene, V gene, CDR3 protein, CDR3 DNA. D genes are given only for firm matches. A row's size may be missing; if present it is once, few, many or a size class.

16	TRBJ1-3	many	TRBD1	TRBV7-2	CASNIGTGGRGNTIYF	TGTGCCAGCAACATCGGGACAGGGGGCAGAGGAAACACCATATATTTT
15	TRBJ2-3	once	-	TRBV24-1	CATSDLGFGTDTQYF	TGTGCCACCAGTGATTTGGGGTTTGGCACAGATACGCAGTATTTT
17	TRBJ2-1	few	TRBD2	TRBV7-3	CASSLTPNGAGEHEQFF	TGTGCCAGCAGCTTAACCCCCAACGGAGCGGGAGAGCATGAGCAGTTCTTC
17	TRBJ2-3	-	TRBD2	TRBV6-1	CASSEVIAGGPADTQYF	TGTGCCAGCAGTGAAGTAATAGCGGGGGGGCCCGCAGATACGCAGTATTTT
14	TRBJ2-7	few	TRBD2	TRBV2	CASKNLAGEGEQYF	TGTGCCAGCAAGAATCTAGCGGGGGAGGGCGAGCAGTACTTC
11	TRBJ2-1	many	TRBD1	TRBV29-1	CSVAGQVQQFF	TGCAGCGTTGCGGGACAGGTACAGCAGTTCTTC
13	TRBJ2-7	-	-	TRBV7-9	CASSLRLPPEQYF	TGTGCCAGCAGCCTCCGACTTCCCCCCGAGCAGTACTTC
12	TRBJ2-7	-	-	TRBV7-9	CASGAGVSEQYF	TGTGCCAGCGGGGCAGGGGTGAGTGAGCAGTACTTC
15	TRBJ2-2	-	-	TRBV4-1	CASSLTPFLTGELFF	TGCGCCAGCAGCTTGACTCCCTTCTTGACCGGGGAGCTGTTTTTT
14	TRBJ2-2	few	-	TRBV5-6	CASSLAGLTGELFF	TGTGCCAGCAGCTTGGCGGGCCTCACCGGGGAGCTGTTTTTT
16	TRBJ2-5	few	-	TRBV24-1	CATSDLTGSGEETQYF	TGTGCCACCAGTGATTTGACAGGGTCGGGTGAAGAGACCCAGTACTTC
15	TRBJ2-5	-	-	TRBV5-1	CASSLVGGPRETQYF	TGCGCCAGCAGCTTGGTTGGGGGCCCTAGGGAGACCCAGTACTTC
16	TRBJ2-3	many	-	TRBV7-3	CASSLTPGPPSDTQYF	TGTGCCAGCAGCTTAACGCCGGGACCCCCCTCAGATACGCAGTATTTT
12	TRBJ2-7	-	TRBD2	TRBV6-2/TRBV6-3	CASSATSGEQYF	TGTGCCAGCAGTGCGACTAGCGGGGAGCAGTACTTC
13	TRBJ2-7	few	TRBD1	TRBV20-1	CSARDPSGGQAYF	TGCAGTGCTAGAGATCCATCGGGCGGACAGGCCTACTTC
14	TRBJ1-3	-	TRBD1	TRBV7-6	CASSLQGGLNTIYF	TGTGCCAGCAGCCTACAGGGGGGATTAAACACCATATATTTT
16	TRBJ2-6	many	-	TRBV4-3	CASSQGRGAGANVLTF	TGCGCCAGCAGCCAAGGACGGGGTGCCGGGGCCAACGTCCTGACTTTC
15	TRBJ2-5	-	TRBD2	TRBV6-5	CASSYRGEGEETQYF	TGTGCCAGCAGTTACCGGGGGGAAGGCGAAGAGACCCAGTACTTC
15	TRBJ1-1	once	-	TRBV6-2/TRBV6-3	CASSYSFGGQNEAFF	TGTGCCAGCAGTTACTCATTTGGGGGGCAAAATGAAGCTTTCTTT
12	TRBJ1-2	-	TRBD1	TRBV28	CASRPTGRGYTF	TGTGCCAGCAGGCCGACAGGGAGAGGCTACACCTTC
16	TRBJ2-3	few	-	TRBV7-9	CASSLVMEAGTDTQYF	TGTGCCAGCAGCTTAGTTATGGAGGCTGGCACAGATACGCAGTATTTT
16	TRBJ2-7	few	TRBD1	TRBV4-3	CASSGRGQGGYYEQYF	TGCGCCAGCAGCGGACGAGGACAGGGGGGGTACTACGAGCAGTACTTC
16	TRBJ2-1	-	TRBD1	TRBV12-3/TRBV12-4	CASRGTGTYSYNEQFF	TGTGCCAGCAGGGGGACAGGGACATACTCCTACAATGAGCAGTTCTTC
16	TRBJ2-3	few	-	TRBV6-5	CASSYSWTASTDTQYF	TGTGCCAGCAGTTACTCGTGGACGGCAAGCACAGATACGCAGTATTTT
12	TRBJ2-5	many	TRBD2	TRBV6-5	CASSYAGGTQYF	TGTGCCAGCAGTTACGCGGGAGGGACCCAGTACTTC
15	TRBJ2-2	-	-	TRBV7-6	CASSSGAVVTGELFF	TGTGCCAGCAGCTCGGGGGCGGTTGTCACCGGGGAGCTGTTTTTT
17	TRBJ2-3	-	TRBD2	TRBV24-1	CATSERLAGGPEDTQYF	TGTGCCACCAGTGAACGCCTAGCGGGAGGACCTGAAGATACGCAGTATTTT
16	TRBJ2-5	-	TRBD2	TRBV7-6	CASSLAPTSGQETQYF	TGTGCCAGCAGCTTAGCCCCGACTAGCGGTCAAGAGACCCAGTACTTC